The next 16 T cell receptor beta chains were all read from a single sample in a study of T-cell memory formation after mild COVID-19 (dated by TCRdb to the early 2020s). Receptor libraries were prepared by 5' RACE. Instrument on record: Illumina NovaSeq 6000. Through fastp at Q25 and MiXCR, TCRdb rebuilt clones from the public reads, retaining in-frame beta chains. Each entry is one CDR3 protein sequence, shown with its most common DNA and genes. The sample table holds around 160,000 distinct CDR3 sequences, of which under 14% were seen once. The ten largest make up 3.8% of the sample. The sample was PBMCs or a T cell subset sorted from them (not recorded which). The receptor source for this set is a man between 18 and 35 years old who had mild COVID-19 (a few samples of this study predate the infection). The sample titles of this study are shuffled in the database, so cell type and time point are left out; the donor was told from shared clones.

As to this clonotype: The junction departs from germline at one end; a sequencing error may be responsible. The chain joins TRBV6-5 to TRBJ2-5; 7 bases map to TRBD1. Germline V lookup: CDR1 MNHEY, CDR2 SVGAGI. This CDR3 comprises 15 residues. The CDR3 region has the DNA TGTGCAAGCAGGGGGACCCAGGGGAGACAAGAGACCCAGTACTTC. Protein product: CASRGTQGRQETQYF.

This clonotype was recorded a few times. The chain recombines TRBV20-1 with TRBJ2-7; the D is unclear. Trimming cost V 3 bases and J 4 bases, with 10 bases left between them. Germline assignment: CDR1 DFQATT and CDR2 SNEGSKA (reference sequence). The CDR3 is 12 amino acids. The CDR3 DNA reads TGCAGTGCTAGTGGTCAGGAGTACGAGCAGTACGTC. This gives the protein CSASGQEYEQYV.

V is TRBV7-2 and J is TRBJ2-3, with D possibly called TRBD1 or TRBD2 (5 bases each). Germline V lookup: CDR1 SGHTA, CDR2 FQGNSA. CDR3 size: 15 residues. The V end lost 2 bases, the J end lost 2 bases, and 11 bases lay between the germline ends. The DNA for the CDR3 is TGTGCCAGCAGCTTATCCTCCGGGGCCACAGATACGCAGTATTTT. Amino acid sequence: CASSLSSGATDTQYF.

This clonotype was counted only a few times. V is TRBV5-1 and J is TRBJ2-5; TRBD1 might be the D (5 bases). This CDR3 is built from 18 residues. The V and J ends lost 3 bases and 0 bases respectively, with 21 bases between them. Germline CDR1 is SGHRS and CDR2 is YFSETQ. CDR3 loop: CASSSILPGRVNQETQYF. CDR3 DNA sequence: TGCGCCAGCAGCTCCATCCTACCCGGCAGGGTGAACCAAGAGACCCAGTACTTC.

This clonotype came up a few times. This sequence joins TRBV2 and TRBJ2-3, with 7 bases matching TRBD1. Losses at the gene ends were 6 bases for V and 8 bases for J; bases not matched to a gene: 2. The CDR3 runs to 11 residues. Germline loops: CDR1 SNHLY, CDR2 FYNNEI. Here the CDR3 reads CASSAGGTQYF. The CDR3 coding sequence is TGTGCCAGCAGCGCAGGGGGTACGCAGTATTTT.

This clonotype was observed a handful of times. V usage is TRBV28 and J usage is TRBJ2-5; the match to TRBD2 covers 8 bases. This CDR3 spans 14 amino acids. J lost 5 bases, V lost 0 bases, and 2 bases had no gene match. Germline values: CDR1 MDHEN, CDR2 SYDVKM. CDR3 bases: TGTGCCAGCAGTTTATGGGGCGGGGGGGAGACCCAGTACTTC. Residues: CASSLWGGGETQYF.

V usage is TRBV5-6 and J usage is TRBJ2-5; 9 positions match TRBD2. The V gene end was trimmed by 1 base and the J gene end by 3 bases; junction bases not matched to a gene: 4. This CDR3 contains 15 residues. Germline V gene data show CDR1 as SGHDT and CDR2 as YYEEEE. CDR3 loop: CASSLLLAGKETQYF. CDR3 DNA: TGTGCCAGCAGCTTGCTCCTAGCGGGGAAAGAGACCCAGTACTTC.

The chain recombines TRBV5-4 with TRBJ2-3; D is possibly TRBD2 (5 bases). This CDR3 has 14 amino acids. The germline CDR1 and CDR2 sequences are SGHNT and YYREEE (reference sequence). Trimming took off 4 bases at V and 5 bases at J, with 14 bases between the two ends. The CDR3: CASSPALGVDTQYF. In DNA, the CDR3 is TGTGCCAGCAGCCCAGCCCTGGGAGTAGATACGCAGTATTTT.

The table lists this clonotype with a few counts. The CDR3 region is CASSFGLVGSDTQYF. The CDR3 DNA follows: TGCGCCAGCAGCTTTGGACTAGTGGGGTCAGATACGCAGTATTTT. The V and J genes are TRBV5-1 and TRBJ2-3; 7 bases match TRBD2. Germline CDR1 is SGHRS and CDR2 is YFSETQ. Trimming cost V 2 bases and J 4 bases; bases outside gene matches: 7. The CDR3 runs to 15 residues.

J is TRBJ2-1 and V is TRBV7-6; the D call may be TRBD1 or TRBD2 (5 bases each). The CDR3 runs to 17 residues. Looked up from germline, CDR1 is SGHVS and CDR2 is FNYEAQ. The germline V and J ends were trimmed by 0 bases and 1 base, with 13 bases remaining between them. CDR3: CASSLAPGPPSYNEQFF. The CDR3 DNA is TGTGCCAGCAGCTTAGCTCCGGGGCCACCGTCCTACAATGAGCAGTTCTTC.

This clonotype was counted many times. The J gene is TRBJ2-5, the V gene TRBV5-1, with TRBD2 matching over 9 bases. The trim removed 2 bases at V and 5 bases at J, leaving 1 base unmatched. CDR3 length equals 13 residues. The germline gives CDR1 SGHRS, CDR2 YFSETQ. CDR3 sequence (DNA): TGCGCCAGCAGCTTTGGACTAGCGGAGACCCAGTACTTC. This encodes CASSFGLAETQYF.

V is TRBV29-1 and J is TRBJ2-3, with D uncertain. V shed 3 bases and J shed 7 bases, with 11 bases lying between them. Germline V gene sequence: CDR1 SQVTM, CDR2 ANQGSEA. The CDR3 sequence is 12 residues long. In DNA form, the CDR3 reads TGCAGCGTTGATCAGAGGAGCAATACGCAGTATTTT. Encoded protein: CSVDQRSNTQYF.

The rearrangement links TRBV7-2 to TRBJ2-7; D could derive from TRBD1 or TRBD2 (6 bases each). Germline V gene data show CDR1 as SGHTA and CDR2 as FQGNSA. The CDR3 extends over 16 amino acids. V lost 5 bases, J lost 0 bases, and 17 bases lay in between. CDR3 residues: CASSRGGWTGSYEQYF. For the CDR3, the DNA is TGTGCCAGCAGCCGAGGGGGGTGGACGGGCTCCTACGAGCAGTACTTC.

This clonotype showed up just a few times. The chain links TRBV28 to TRBJ2-2; unclear D gene. Germline V gene lookup returns CDR1 MDHEN and CDR2 SYDVKM. V lost 2 bases to trimming and J lost 4 bases, with 5 bases between them. The CDR3 totals 13 residues. CDR3 sequence reads: CASSLIGTGELFF. CDR3 nucleotide sequence: TGTGCCAGCAGTTTAATCGGCACCGGGGAGCTGTTTTTT.

This clonotype was picked up many times. The chain uses TRBV5-1 and TRBJ2-3; TRBD1 might be the D (5 bases). Germline CDR1 and CDR2: SGHRS and YFSETQ. CDR3 length: 15 residues. Trimming removed 3 bases from V and 2 bases from J, with 13 bases in between. The CDR3 is CASSYQDSHTDTQYF. CDR3 coding DNA: TGCGCCAGCAGCTACCAAGACAGTCACACAGATACGCAGTATTTT.

There are a few counts of this clonotype. The chain links TRBV5-1 to TRBJ1-1, with TRBD1 as a possible D gene (6 bases). Germline lookup yields CDR1 SGHRS and CDR2 YFSETQ. The CDR3 is made up of 16 amino acids. Trimming shortened V by 0 bases and J by 8 bases, and 20 bases separated the two germline ends. Here the CDR3 reads CASSLGGIRRGPEAFF. CDR3 bases: TGCGCCAGCAGCTTGGGAGGGATACGCAGGGGTCCCGAAGCTTTCTTT.